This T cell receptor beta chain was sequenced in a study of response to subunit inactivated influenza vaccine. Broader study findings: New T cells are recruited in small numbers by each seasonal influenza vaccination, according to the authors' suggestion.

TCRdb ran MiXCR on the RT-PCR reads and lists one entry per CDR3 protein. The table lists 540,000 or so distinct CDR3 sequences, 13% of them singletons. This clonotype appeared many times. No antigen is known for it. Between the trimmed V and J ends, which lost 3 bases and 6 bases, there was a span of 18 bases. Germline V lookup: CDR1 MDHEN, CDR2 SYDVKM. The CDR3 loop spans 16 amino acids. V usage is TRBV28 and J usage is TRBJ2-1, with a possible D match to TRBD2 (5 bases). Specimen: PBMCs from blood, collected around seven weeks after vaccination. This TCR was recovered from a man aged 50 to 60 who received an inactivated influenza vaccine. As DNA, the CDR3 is TGTGCCAGCAGTTTCTCAAGCGGAGGCGGTTCCAATGAGCAGTTCTTC. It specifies CASSFSSGGGSNEQFF.